A selection of T cell receptor beta chains follows, all from one sample in a study of shared clonotypes between healthy human individuals. Only in-frame clones appear in the TCRdb table, and some are missing; sequencing was by immunoSEQ multiplex PCR. The profile shows approximately 710,000 clones, about 90% of them singletons. Sequencing was performed on memory CD8+ T cells from PBMCs. These receptors originate from a man younger than 35 in good health. Some clones in this sample may be carry-over from other donors' samples. Both conserved end residues are part of each CDR3. D genes are given only for firm matches. Rows may omit the clone size; those that give it use once, few, many or a size class.

j_call	clone_size	d_call	v_call	cdr3_nt	cdr3_aa
TRBJ2-1	.	.	TRBV14	TGTGCCAGCAGCCGGAGGACCGCGGGCTACTACAATGAGCAGTTCTTC	CASSRRTAGYYNEQFF
TRBJ2-2	few	.	TRBV11-2	TGTGCCAGCAGCCGAGTGGGCGGGGAGCTGTTTTTT	CASSRVGGELFF
TRBJ2-7	.	.	TRBV13	TGTGCCAGCAGCTCGCGGACAAGCTCCTACGAGCAGTACTTC	CASSSRTSSYEQYF
TRBJ2-7	once	.	TRBV11-2	TGTGCCAGCAGCTTGTCTATAGGTGAGGTAGGCTACGAGCAGTACTTC	CASSLSIGEVGYEQYF
TRBJ2-5	.	TRBD2	TRBV27	TGTGCCAGCAGTTTCGGTCTAGCGGGAGTGGGAGAGACCCAGTACTTC	CASSFGLAGVGETQYF
TRBJ2-7	.	.	TRBV7-6	TGTGCCAGCAGCTTAGGGAGAGGGACCGCCTACGAGCAGTACTTC	CASSLGRGTAYEQYF
TRBJ2-7	many	.	TRBV2	TGTGCCAGCAGTGAAGTCCGGGGCGGCTACGAGCAGTACTTC	CASSEVRGGYEQYF
TRBJ1-5	once	.	TRBV28	TGTGCCAGCACCCTTAAGGGCAATCAGCCCCAGCATTTT	CASTLKGNQPQHF
TRBJ1-1	few	TRBD1	TRBV7-9	TGTGCCAGCAGCTTAGGCGGGACAGGCGCCGGCTGGGAAGCTTTCTTT	CASSLGGTGAGWEAFF
TRBJ2-5	.	.	TRBV9	TGTGCCAGCAGCGCAGGAAGTGGGGGGTTAGAGACCCAGTACTTC	CASSAGSGGLETQYF